This T cell receptor beta chain was profiled in a study of identical twins. This clonotype was counted at least ten times. TCRdb itself ran the 5' RACE reads through MiXCR, one entry per CDR3 protein. The sample carries about 190,000 distinct CDR3 sequences, roughly 15% recorded once. From germline, CDR1 is SGHAT and CDR2 FQNNGV. Trimming stripped 3 bases from V and 4 bases from J, with 15 bases between. This CDR3 region has 15 residues. This same sample was also part of a study on T cells expressing NK-cell markers. As that report states: Several of the donors carried dominant NKG2C+ clonotypes that took up roughly 1.0-7.5% of their CD8+ T cells.

The chain carries TRBV11-2 and TRBJ1-1, with D tentatively TRBD1 (6 bases). The TCR comes from a young woman in good health. The sequencing sample was made of CD8+ T cells sorted from blood. CDR3 sequence: CASSFLDTGSTEAFF. The DNA of the CDR3 is TGTGCCAGCAGCTTCCTTGATACAGGGTCCACTGAAGCTTTCTTT.